This T cell receptor beta chain appears in the sequencing data of a study of blood T cell repertoires in COVID-19. Study-wide background: COVID-19 samples from acute and convalescent phases originated in the United States, Italy and Spain.

In the authors' methods: The authors estimated nucleated cell counts from reference gene primer amplification. The table came from immunoSEQ multiplex PCR; TCRdb's copy has only in-frame clones and leaves some out. For V, J and clone size, that table is used; D and trimming come from the DNA. The sample lists just over 60,000 clones, 65% to 80% occurring once. The ends were cut back, 5 bases at V and 2 bases at J, with 10 bases in the middle. This CDR3 contains 13 residues. J is TRBJ2-7 and V is TRBV12-3 or TRBV12-4, with D hard to call. Material: peripheral blood. The sequence came from a woman of 80 years or more with active or convalescent COVID-19. CDR3 loop: CASSPRLTYEQYF. The CDR3, as DNA: TGTGCCAGCAGTCCCCGCCTAACCTACGAGCAGTACTTC.